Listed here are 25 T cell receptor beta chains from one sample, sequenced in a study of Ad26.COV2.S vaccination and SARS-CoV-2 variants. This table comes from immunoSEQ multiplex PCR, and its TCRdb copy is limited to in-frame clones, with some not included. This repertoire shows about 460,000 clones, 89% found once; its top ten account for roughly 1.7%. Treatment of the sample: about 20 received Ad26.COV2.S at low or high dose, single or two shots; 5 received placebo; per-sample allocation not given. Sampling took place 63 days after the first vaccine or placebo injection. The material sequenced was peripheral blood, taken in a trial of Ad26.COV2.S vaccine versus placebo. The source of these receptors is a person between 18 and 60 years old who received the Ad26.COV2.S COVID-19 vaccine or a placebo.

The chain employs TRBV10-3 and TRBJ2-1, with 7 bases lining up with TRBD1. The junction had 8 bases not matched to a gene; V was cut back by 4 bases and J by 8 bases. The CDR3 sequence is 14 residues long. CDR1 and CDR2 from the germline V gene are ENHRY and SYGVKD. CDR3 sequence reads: CAISARQGGDEQFF. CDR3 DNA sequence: TGTGCCATCAGTGCAAGACAGGGTGGGGATGAGCAGTTCTTC.

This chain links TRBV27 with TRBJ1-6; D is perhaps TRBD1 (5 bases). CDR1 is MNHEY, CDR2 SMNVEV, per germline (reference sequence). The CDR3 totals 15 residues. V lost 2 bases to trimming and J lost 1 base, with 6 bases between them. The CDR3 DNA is TGTGCCAGCAGTTTAGGGGGGTCCTATAATTCACCCCTCCACTTT. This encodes CASSLGGSYNSPLHF.

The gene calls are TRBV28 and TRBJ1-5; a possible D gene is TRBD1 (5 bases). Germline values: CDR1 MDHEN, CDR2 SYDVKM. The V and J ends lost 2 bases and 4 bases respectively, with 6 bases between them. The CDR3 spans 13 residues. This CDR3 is CASSLAGNQPQHF. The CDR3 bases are TGTGCCAGCAGTTTAGCAGGGAATCAGCCCCAGCATTTT.

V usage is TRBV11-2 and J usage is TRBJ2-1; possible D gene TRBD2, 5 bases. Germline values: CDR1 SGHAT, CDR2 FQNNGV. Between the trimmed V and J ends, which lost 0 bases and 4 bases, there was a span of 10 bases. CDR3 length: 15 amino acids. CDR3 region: CASSLEGVGYNEQFF. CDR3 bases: TGTGCCAGCAGCTTAGAGGGAGTGGGGTACAATGAGCAGTTCTTC.

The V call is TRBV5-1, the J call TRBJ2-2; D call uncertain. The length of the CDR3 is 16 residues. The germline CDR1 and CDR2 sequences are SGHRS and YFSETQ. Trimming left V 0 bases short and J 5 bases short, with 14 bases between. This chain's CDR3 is CASSLGLGSQTGELFF. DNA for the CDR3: TGCGCCAGCAGCTTGGGCCTTGGGTCCCAAACCGGGGAGCTGTTTTTT.

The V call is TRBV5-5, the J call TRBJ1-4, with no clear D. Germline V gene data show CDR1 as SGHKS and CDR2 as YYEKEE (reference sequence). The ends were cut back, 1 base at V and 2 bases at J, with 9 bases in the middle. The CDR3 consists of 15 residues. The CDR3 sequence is CASSLFKVTNEKLFF. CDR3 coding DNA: TGTGCCAGCAGCTTGTTTAAAGTTACTAATGAAAAACTGTTTTTT.

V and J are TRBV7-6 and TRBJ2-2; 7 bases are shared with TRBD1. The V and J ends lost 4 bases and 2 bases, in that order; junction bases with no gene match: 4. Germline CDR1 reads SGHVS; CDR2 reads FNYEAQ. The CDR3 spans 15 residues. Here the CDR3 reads CASSWGQPNTGELFF. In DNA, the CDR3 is TGTGCCAGCAGCTGGGGACAGCCAAACACCGGGGAGCTGTTTTTT.

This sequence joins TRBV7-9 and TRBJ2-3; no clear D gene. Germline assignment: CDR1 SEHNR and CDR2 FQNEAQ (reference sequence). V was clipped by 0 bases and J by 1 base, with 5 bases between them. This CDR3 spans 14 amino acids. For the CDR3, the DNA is TGTGCCAGCAGCTTAGCAGTCGGCACAGATACGCAGTATTTT. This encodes CASSLAVGTDTQYF.

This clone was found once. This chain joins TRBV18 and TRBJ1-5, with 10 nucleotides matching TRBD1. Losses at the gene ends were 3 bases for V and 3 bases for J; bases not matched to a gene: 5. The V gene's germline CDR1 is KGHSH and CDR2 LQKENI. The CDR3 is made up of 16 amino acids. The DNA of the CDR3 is TGTGCCAGCTCACCCCAGGGGACAGGGGACAATCAGCCCCAGCATTTT. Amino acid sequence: CASSPQGTGDNQPQHF.

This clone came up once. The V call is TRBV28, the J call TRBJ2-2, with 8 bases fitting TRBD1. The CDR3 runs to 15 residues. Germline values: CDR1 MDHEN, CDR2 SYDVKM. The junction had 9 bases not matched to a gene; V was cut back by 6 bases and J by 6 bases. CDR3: CASRNTPTGAGELFF. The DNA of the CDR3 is TGTGCCAGCAGAAATACCCCGACAGGGGCCGGGGAGCTGTTTTTT.

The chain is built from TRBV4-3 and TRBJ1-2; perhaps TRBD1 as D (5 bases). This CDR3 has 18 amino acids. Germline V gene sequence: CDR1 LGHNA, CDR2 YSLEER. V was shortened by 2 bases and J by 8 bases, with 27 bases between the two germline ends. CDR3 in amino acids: CASSQRTFRDPILSGYTF. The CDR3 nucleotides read TGCGCCAGCAGCCAACGAACATTCCGGGACCCAATATTATCCGGCTACACCTTC.

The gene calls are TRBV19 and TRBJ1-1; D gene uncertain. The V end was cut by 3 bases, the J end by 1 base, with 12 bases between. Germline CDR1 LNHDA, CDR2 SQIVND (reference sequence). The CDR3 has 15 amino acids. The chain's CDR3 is CASSIQFMTNTEAFF. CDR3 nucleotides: TGTGCCAGTAGTATCCAGTTTATGACGAACACTGAAGCTTTCTTT.

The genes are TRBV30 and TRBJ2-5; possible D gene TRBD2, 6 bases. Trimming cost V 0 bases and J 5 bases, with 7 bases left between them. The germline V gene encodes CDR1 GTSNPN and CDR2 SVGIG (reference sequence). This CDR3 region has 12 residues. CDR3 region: CAWSVSGETQYF. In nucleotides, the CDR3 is TGTGCCTGGAGTGTAAGCGGGGAGACCCAGTACTTC. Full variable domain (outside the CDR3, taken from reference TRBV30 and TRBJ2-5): SQTIHQWPATLVQPVGSPLSLECTVEGTSNPNLYWYRQAAGRGLQLLFYSVGIGQISSEVPQNLSASRPQDRQFILSSKKLLLSDSGFYLCAWSVSGETQYFGPGTRLLVL.

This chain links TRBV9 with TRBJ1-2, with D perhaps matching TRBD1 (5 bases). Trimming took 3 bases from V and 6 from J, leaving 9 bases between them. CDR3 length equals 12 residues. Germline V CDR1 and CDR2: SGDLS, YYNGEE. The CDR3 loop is CASSGQLNGYTF. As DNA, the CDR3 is TGTGCCAGCAGCGGACAGTTAAATGGCTACACCTTC. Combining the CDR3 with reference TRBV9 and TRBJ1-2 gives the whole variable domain DSGVTQTPKHLITATGQRVTLRCSPRSGDLSVYWYQQSLDQGLQFLIQYYNGEERAKGNILERFSAQQFPDLHSELNLSSLELGDSALYFCASSGQLNGYTFGSGTRLTVV.

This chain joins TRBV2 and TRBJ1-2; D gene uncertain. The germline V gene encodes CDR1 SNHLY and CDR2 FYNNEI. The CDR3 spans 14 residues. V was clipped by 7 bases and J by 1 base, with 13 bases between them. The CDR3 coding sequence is TGTGCCAGCATACAAGGAGACGGTAACTATGGCTACACCTTC. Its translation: CASIQGDGNYGYTF.

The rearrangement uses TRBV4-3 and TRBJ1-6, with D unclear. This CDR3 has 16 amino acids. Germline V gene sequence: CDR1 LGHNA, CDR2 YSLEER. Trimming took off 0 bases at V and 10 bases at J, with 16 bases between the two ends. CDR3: CASSQEETLGVSPLHF. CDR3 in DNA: TGCGCCAGCAGCCAAGAGGAAACTTTAGGCGTATCACCCCTCCACTTT.

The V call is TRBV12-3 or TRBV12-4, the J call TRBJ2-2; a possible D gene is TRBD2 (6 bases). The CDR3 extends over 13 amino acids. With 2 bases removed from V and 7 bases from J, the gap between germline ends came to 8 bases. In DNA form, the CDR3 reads TGTGCCAGCAGTTTACGGGAGATCGGGGAGCTGTTTTTT. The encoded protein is CASSLREIGELFF.

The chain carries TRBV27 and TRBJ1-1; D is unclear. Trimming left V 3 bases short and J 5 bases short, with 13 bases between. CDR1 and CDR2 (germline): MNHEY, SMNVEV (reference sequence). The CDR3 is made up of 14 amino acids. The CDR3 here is CASSFNSRWTEAFF. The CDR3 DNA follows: TGTGCCAGCAGTTTCAACAGCCGTTGGACTGAAGCTTTCTTT.

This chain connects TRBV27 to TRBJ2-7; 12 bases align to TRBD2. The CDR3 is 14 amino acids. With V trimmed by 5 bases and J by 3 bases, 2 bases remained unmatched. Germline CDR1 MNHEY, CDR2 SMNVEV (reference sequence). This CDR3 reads CASSKTSGSYEQYF. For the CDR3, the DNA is TGTGCCAGCAGTAAGACTAGCGGGAGCTACGAGCAGTACTTC.

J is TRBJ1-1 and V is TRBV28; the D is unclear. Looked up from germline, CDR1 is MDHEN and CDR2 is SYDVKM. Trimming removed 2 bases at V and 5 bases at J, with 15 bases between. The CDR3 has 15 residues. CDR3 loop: CASSLGLGLGTEAFF. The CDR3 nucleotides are TGTGCCAGCAGTTTAGGGTTAGGGCTCGGTACTGAAGCTTTCTTT.

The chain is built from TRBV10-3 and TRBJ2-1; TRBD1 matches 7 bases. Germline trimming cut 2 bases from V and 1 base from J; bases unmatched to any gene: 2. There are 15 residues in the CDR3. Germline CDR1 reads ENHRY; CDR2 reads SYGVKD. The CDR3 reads CAISEGQVSYNEQFF. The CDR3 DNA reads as TGTGCCATCAGTGAGGGACAGGTATCCTACAATGAGCAGTTCTTC.

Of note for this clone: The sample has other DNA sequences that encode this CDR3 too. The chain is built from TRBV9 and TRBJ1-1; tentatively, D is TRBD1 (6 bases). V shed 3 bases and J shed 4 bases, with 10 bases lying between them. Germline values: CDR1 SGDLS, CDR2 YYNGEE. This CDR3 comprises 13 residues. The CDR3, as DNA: TGTGCCAGCAGCGGCAGGGGAGGCACTGAAGCTTTCTTT. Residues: CASSGRGGTEAFF. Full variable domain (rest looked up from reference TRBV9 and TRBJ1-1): DSGVTQTPKHLITATGQRVTLRCSPRSGDLSVYWYQQSLDQGLQFLIQYYNGEERAKGNILERFSAQQFPDLHSELNLSSLELGDSALYFCASSGRGGTEAFFGQGTRLTVV.

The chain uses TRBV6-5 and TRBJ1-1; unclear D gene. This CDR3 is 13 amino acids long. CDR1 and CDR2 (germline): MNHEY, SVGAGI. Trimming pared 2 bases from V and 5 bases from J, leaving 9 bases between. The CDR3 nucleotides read TGTGCCAGCAGTTACGAAGTCGGAACTGAAGCTTTCTTT. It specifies CASSYEVGTEAFF.

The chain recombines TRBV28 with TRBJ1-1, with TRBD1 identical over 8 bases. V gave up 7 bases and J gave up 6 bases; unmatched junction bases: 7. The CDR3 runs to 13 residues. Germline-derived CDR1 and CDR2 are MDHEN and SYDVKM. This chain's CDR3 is CASISPGGSEAFF. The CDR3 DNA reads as TGTGCCAGCATTTCCCCAGGGGGCTCTGAAGCTTTCTTT.

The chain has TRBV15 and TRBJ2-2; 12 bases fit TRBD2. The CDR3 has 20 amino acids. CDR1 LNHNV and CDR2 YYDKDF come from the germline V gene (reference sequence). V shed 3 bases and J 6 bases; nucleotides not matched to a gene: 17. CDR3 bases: TGTGCCACCAGCAGGTCGAAGGCGCTAGCGGGAGGGCCTCTTCCCGGGGAGCTGTTTTTT. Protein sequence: CATSRSKALAGGPLPGELFF.